This TCR beta chain comes out of a study of blood T cell repertoires in COVID-19. The wider study: There were acute and convalescent COVID-19 samples, and they came from the United States, Italy and Spain.

CDR3 length: 17 amino acids. V lost 5 bases to trimming and J lost 3 bases, with 23 bases between them. Germline V lookup: CDR1 SEHNR, CDR2 FQNEAQ (reference sequence). Some clones are missing from TCRdb's copy, which holds only in-frame ones; the method was immunoSEQ multiplex PCR. The repertoire consists of 150,000 to 200,000 clones, with about 85% occurring once and the leading ten covering around 5%. Recruited during active infection, patients (from Seattle) were subsequently followed longitudinally. The chain combines TRBV7-9 with TRBJ2-7; D perhaps matches TRBD1 (6 bases). Material for sequencing was peripheral blood. The receptor's source is a woman in her forties or fifties with COVID-19, enrolled during active disease. Written as DNA, the CDR3 is TGTGCCAGCAGCCCTTGGGAGTACAGGGCGGGTAGCTACGAGCAGTACTTC. Protein sequence: CASSPWEYRAGSYEQYF.